The next 14 T cell receptor beta chains were all read from a single sample in a study of tumour-infiltrating T cells in Burkitt lymphoma. Method: immunoSEQ multiplex PCR; TCRdb's copy keeps in-frame clones and lacks some. The sample includes more than 12,000 clones, more than 60% of them seen just once. Sequenced input: tumor tissue. These receptors originate from a human donor with diffuse large B-cell lymphoma.

This sequence joins TRBV6-5 and TRBJ1-1; 9 bases are a match to TRBD1. The CDR3 has 14 residues. CDR1 is MNHEY and CDR2 is SVGAGI in the germline V gene. Trimming took 2 bases from V and 3 from J; bases not matched to a gene: 1. CDR3 coding DNA: TGTGCCAGCAGTTACGGACAGGGGTACACTGAAGCTTTCTTT. Its translation: CASSYGQGYTEAFF.

This chain uses TRBV6-1 with TRBJ1-5; 7 bases fit TRBD1. The CDR3 extends over 14 amino acids. V lost 2 bases and J lost 4; bases outside the gene matches: 2. Germline lookup yields CDR1 MNHNS and CDR2 SASEGT. CDR3 loop: CASSESGGNQPQHF. As DNA, the CDR3 is TGTGCCAGCAGTGAATCAGGGGGGAATCAGCCCCAGCATTTT.

V and J are TRBV9 and TRBJ1-1; D unclear. Trimming pared 0 bases from V and 1 base from J, leaving 13 bases between. Germline assignment: CDR1 SGDLS and CDR2 YYNGEE. The CDR3 sequence is 16 residues long. The CDR3 region is CASSVVEGRRNTEAFF. The CDR3 nucleotides are TGTGCCAGCAGCGTAGTTGAGGGCCGTAGGAACACTGAAGCTTTCTTT.

The chain links TRBV4-1 to TRBJ2-3; D is possibly TRBD2 (6 bases). Trimming stripped 1 base from V and 2 bases from J, with 16 bases between. Germline V lookup: CDR1 MGHRA, CDR2 YSYEKL. This CDR3 contains 17 residues. The CDR3 nucleotides read TGCGCCAGCAGCCAAGGAAAGGGGAGGCCGTCCACAGATACGCAGTATTTT. Encoded protein: CASSQGKGRPSTDTQYF.

CDR3 residues: CASSLEAGGYEQYF. The CDR3 DNA reads as TGTGCCAGCAGCTTGGAAGCAGGGGGCTACGAGCAGTACTTC. V and J are TRBV5-8 and TRBJ2-7; TRBD1 agrees at 7 bases. CDR1 and CDR2 from the germline V gene are SGHTS and YDEGEE. The ends lost 0 bases at V and 3 bases at J; junction bases unmatched: 3. This CDR3 spans 14 amino acids.

This clone is large in the sample. This sequence joins TRBV9 and TRBJ2-4, with a tentative D call TRBD2 (5 bases). Germline V CDR1 and CDR2: SGDLS, YYNGEE. This CDR3 has 14 residues. V was cut by 5 bases and J by 0 bases, with 9 bases left in between. This chain's CDR3 is CASSGGLAKNIQYF. The CDR3 DNA reads as TGTGCCAGCAGTGGAGGACTAGCCAAAAACATTCAGTACTTC.

The chain employs TRBV5-1 and TRBJ1-2; D is unresolved. This CDR3 has 15 residues. The ends were cut back, 6 bases at V and 1 base at J, with 16 bases in the middle. Germline V lookup: CDR1 SGHRS, CDR2 YFSETQ. The CDR3 region is CASTLDGEVNYGYTF. CDR3 bases: TGCGCCAGCACCCTGGACGGAGAAGTTAACTATGGCTACACCTTC. Together with reference TRBV5-1 and TRBJ1-2, the CDR3 gives the full variable domain: KAGVTQTPRYLIKTRGQQVTLSCSPISGHRSVSWYQQTPGQGLQFLFEYFSETQRNKGNFPGRFSGRQFSNSRSEMNVSTLELGDSALYLCASTLDGEVNYGYTFGSGTRLTVV.

This clone was recorded once. V is TRBV7-9 and J is TRBJ2-3, with D unresolved. This CDR3 spans 12 amino acids. The ends were cut back, 1 base at V and 5 bases at J, with 4 bases in the middle. Germline V gene lookup returns CDR1 SEHNR and CDR2 FQNEAQ (reference sequence). Here the CDR3 reads CASSLGLDTQYF. Here the CDR3 DNA reads TGTGCCAGCAGCTTAGGATTAGATACGCAGTATTTT.

In the case of this clone: Additional DNA sequences in this sample encode the identical CDR3. The V call is TRBV7-8, the J call TRBJ2-1, with 9 bases identical to TRBD2. V lost 1 base to trimming and J lost 0 bases; unmatched junction nucleotides: 1. From germline, CDR1 is SGHVS and CDR2 FQNEAQ. This CDR3 has 16 amino acids. This chain's CDR3 is CASSLGAGGSYNEQFF. The CDR3, as DNA: TGTGCCAGCAGCTTAGGAGCGGGAGGCTCCTACAATGAGCAGTTCTTC.

This rearrangement joins TRBV6-4 to TRBJ2-7, with D possibly TRBD1 on 7 matching bases. Per the germline V gene, CDR1 is MRHNA and CDR2 is SNTAGT. This CDR3 region has 12 residues. The CDR3 nucleotides read TGTGCCAGCAGTGACACCCCAGGGGGTGGGGGGGTC. This gives the protein CASSDTPGGGGV.

A single count supports this clone. This CDR3 reads CASSQIWTASSYEQYF. The CDR3 DNA follows: TGTGCCAGCAGCCAAATTTGGACAGCTAGCTCCTACGAGCAGTACTTC. The rearrangement joins TRBV7-6 to TRBJ2-7, with D possibly being TRBD1 (6 bases). CDR1 is SGHVS and CDR2 is FNYEAQ in the germline V gene. V was shortened by 5 bases and J by 0 bases, with 17 bases between the two germline ends. The CDR3 is made up of 16 amino acids.

By share of the sample, this clone is large. The chain has TRBV5-1 and TRBJ2-3; TRBD2 aligns across 7 bases. Germline-derived CDR1 and CDR2 are SGHRS and YFSETQ. CDR3 length: 18 residues. V shed 0 bases, J shed 1 base, and the junction held 11 bases outside the gene matches. The CDR3 is CASSLGIKRELGTDTQYF. The CDR3 DNA reads as TGCGCCAGCAGCTTGGGGATTAAGCGGGAACTCGGCACAGATACGCAGTATTTT.

This clone was detected a few times. The J gene is TRBJ2-1, the V gene TRBV11-2, with D maybe TRBD1 (5 bases). There are 15 residues in the CDR3. Looked up from germline, CDR1 is SGHAT and CDR2 is FQNNGV. V dropped 1 base and J dropped 10 bases, with 17 bases sitting between them. The CDR3 DNA reads TGTGCCAGCAGCTTAGTATGGGTTGCGCAGGGCGAGCAGTTCTTC. Translated: CASSLVWVAQGEQFF.

V gene TRBV4-1 combines with J gene TRBJ2-1, with D perhaps matching TRBD2 (5 bases). The CDR3 totals 16 residues. Deletions cut 0 bases from V and 0 bases from J, with 9 bases between. CDR1 and CDR2 (germline): MGHRA, YSYEKL. The CDR3 region has the DNA TGCGCCAGCAGCCAAGAAGGTGGGAGCTCCTACAATGAGCAGTTCTTC. Translation: CASSQEGGSSYNEQFF.